A single sample is the source of the 31 T cell receptor beta chains below, sequenced in a study of shared clonotypes between healthy human individuals. The protocol was immunoSEQ multiplex PCR, while the TCRdb copy is restricted to in-frame clones and leaves out a portion. This table holds around 430,000 clones, roughly 80% found once. Specimen: PBMCs. These receptors all come from a woman between 40 and 50 years old in good health. Some clones in this sample may be carry-over from other donors' samples.

This clone has only a few counts. This chain uses TRBV6-1 with TRBJ2-5; D remains unclear. CDR1 is MNHNS, CDR2 SASEGT, per germline. Trimming shortened V by 3 bases and J by 2 bases, and 10 bases separated the two germline ends. The CDR3 covers 14 residues. The CDR3 is CASSDIGPQETQYF. The CDR3 region has the DNA TGTGCCAGCAGTGATATCGGGCCACAAGAGACCCAGTACTTC.

The chain has TRBV5-1 and TRBJ2-7; D uncertain. Trimming pared 2 bases from V and 3 bases from J, leaving 18 bases between. The CDR3 sequence is 16 residues long. Per germline, CDR1 SGHRS and CDR2 YFSETQ. The DNA for the CDR3 is TGCGCCAGCAGCTTTACTACCGGGCGCCGAAGCTACGAGCAGTACTTC. The encoded protein is CASSFTTGRRSYEQYF.

The chain couples TRBV5-1 to TRBJ1-2; D gene uncertain. Trimming shortened V by 0 bases and J by 4 bases, and 7 bases separated the two germline ends. Per germline, CDR1 SGHRS and CDR2 YFSETQ. There are 13 residues in the CDR3. CDR3 loop: CASSLEAAYGYTF. The CDR3, as DNA: TGCGCCAGCAGCTTGGAAGCCGCCTATGGCTACACCTTC.

This chain joins TRBV10-3 and TRBJ1-2, with unresolved D. Trimming cost V 0 bases and J 2 bases, with 7 bases left between them. Looked up from germline, CDR1 is ENHRY and CDR2 is SYGVKD. The CDR3 has 14 amino acids. The CDR3 DNA sequence: TGTGCCATCAGTGAGTCGGGCCAAAACTATGGCTACACCTTC. Amino acids: CAISESGQNYGYTF.

CDR3 nucleotides: TGTGCCAGCAGTTTCCCGACCAACTACCCAGGGGGCCGGACCTCCTACGAGCAGTACTTC. This sequence encodes CASSFPTNYPGGRTSYEQYF. The V and J genes are TRBV28 and TRBJ2-5, with TRBD1 matching 8 bases. The assigned J gene may be wrong: the sequence end matches TRBJ2-7 better. CDR1 is MDHEN, CDR2 SYDVKM, per germline. This CDR3 region has 20 residues.

The rearrangement links TRBV6-5 to TRBJ2-2, with D possibly matching TRBD1 (5 bases). V was shortened by 6 bases and J by 6 bases, with 11 bases between the two germline ends. The germline V gene encodes CDR1 MNHEY and CDR2 SVGAGI. CDR3 length: 13 amino acids. Written as DNA, the CDR3 is TGTGCCAGCAGCGCCAGGGTGGCCGGGGAGCTGTTTTTT. Amino acids: CASSARVAGELFF.

The chain is built from TRBV28 and TRBJ1-2; 9 nucleotides line up with TRBD1. The CDR3 is made up of 15 amino acids. The junction had 8 bases not matched to a gene; V was cut back by 6 bases and J by 3 bases. Germline V gene sequence: CDR1 MDHEN, CDR2 SYDVKM. The CDR3 loop reads CASSYRDRVDYGYTF. Here the CDR3 DNA reads TGTGCCAGCAGCTACCGGGACAGGGTGGACTATGGCTACACCTTC.

The chain combines TRBV4-3 with TRBJ1-2; D unclear. The germline V and J ends were trimmed by 3 bases and 8 bases, with 22 bases remaining between them. This CDR3 has 16 amino acids. CDR1 is LGHNA and CDR2 is YSLEER in the germline V gene. This CDR3 is CASSQWVGPGRGGYTF. CDR3 coding DNA: TGCGCCAGCAGCCAGTGGGTGGGCCCGGGTCGTGGCGGCTACACCTTC.

The chain employs TRBV5-1 and TRBJ2-3, with 8 bases lining up with TRBD1. This CDR3 has 16 residues. Germline lookup yields CDR1 SGHRS and CDR2 YFSETQ. The V gene end was trimmed by 0 bases and the J gene end by 2 bases; junction bases not matched to a gene: 5. CDR3 region: CASSLGPQGDTDTQYF. CDR3 in DNA: TGCGCCAGCAGCTTGGGACCACAGGGGGACACAGATACGCAGTATTTT.

This clone was seen ten or more times. J is TRBJ2-1 and V is TRBV10-3, with TRBD2 matching over 15 bases. Germline-derived CDR1 and CDR2 are ENHRY and SYGVKD. V was pared by 6 bases and J by 5 bases, with 5 bases of the junction left unmatched. The CDR3 spans 16 residues. CDR3 sequence reads: CAIRGGTSGRNNEQFF. The DNA of the CDR3 is TGTGCCATCAGGGGGGGGACTAGCGGGAGGAACAATGAGCAGTTCTTC.

This clone has a handful of counts. This chain connects TRBV18 to TRBJ2-2; 13 nucleotides match TRBD2. The length of the CDR3 is 17 residues. Trimming removed 6 bases from V and 3 bases from J; junction bases left unmatched: 7. The germline V gene encodes CDR1 KGHSH and CDR2 LQKENI. The CDR3 sequence is CASSPRLAGGHTGELFF. The CDR3 coding sequence is TGTGCCAGCTCCCCCCGACTAGCGGGAGGCCACACCGGGGAGCTGTTTTTT.

In the case of this clone: A single base is all that separates this from a far larger clone, so a read error is likely. The chain joins TRBV5-4 to TRBJ2-2; the D gene could be TRBD1 or TRBD2 (6 bases each). The CDR3 contains 15 residues. Germline CDR1 SGHNT, CDR2 YYREEE (reference sequence). CDR3 residues: CASSLQGRSTGEMFF. The CDR3 region has the DNA TGTGCCAGCAGCTTGCAGGGGAGGAGCACCGGGGAGATGTTTTTT.

Details on this clone: Other nucleotide sequences in the sample specify the same CDR3. The V gene is TRBV27, the J gene TRBJ2-1; no firm D call. Germline CDR1 MNHEY, CDR2 SMNVEV (reference sequence). The CDR3 covers 13 residues. V lost 3 bases to trimming and J lost 4 bases, with 7 bases between them. The DNA of the CDR3 is TGTGCCAGCAGTTTGGGCAGGTACAATGAGCAGTTCTTC. Its protein product is CASSLGRYNEQFF.

The chain carries TRBV11-1 and TRBJ2-7, with D tentatively TRBD1 (5 bases). Trimming took 8 bases from V and 4 from J, leaving 12 bases between them. The CDR3 runs to 12 residues. Germline values: CDR1 SGHAT, CDR2 FQDESV (reference sequence). In nucleotides, the CDR3 is TGTGCCAGCGGCAGGACACCTTACGAGCAGTACTTC. Amino acid sequence: CASGRTPYEQYF.

In the case of this clone: Other DNA sequences in the sample encode the same CDR3. The chain joins TRBV29-1 to TRBJ1-1; perhaps TRBD1 as D (6 bases). Germline V gene data show CDR1 as SQVTM and CDR2 as ANQGSEA. V lost 3 bases and J lost 0, with 8 bases in between. The CDR3 covers 13 residues. This chain's CDR3 is CSVEGQMNTEAFF. CDR3 in DNA: TGCAGCGTTGAGGGACAAATGAACACTGAAGCTTTCTTT.

The V and J genes are TRBV28 and TRBJ2-1; 9 positions match TRBD1. J lost 5 bases, V lost 7 bases, and 6 bases had no gene match. The germline CDR1 and CDR2 sequences are MDHEN and SYDVKM. This CDR3 has 14 residues. The DNA for the CDR3 is TGTGCCAGCATTACAGGGGGCCCCCACAATGAGCAGTTCTTC. Encoded protein: CASITGGPHNEQFF.

The genes are TRBV19 and TRBJ2-1, with 7 bases aligning to TRBD2. The CDR3 has 14 amino acids. The junction had 3 bases not matched to a gene; V was cut back by 5 bases and J by 2 bases. Germline V gene sequence: CDR1 LNHDA, CDR2 SQIVND (reference sequence). The DNA for the CDR3 is TGTGCCAGTAGTTGGGGGGGGACCTACAATGAGCAGTTCTTC. This codes for CASSWGGTYNEQFF.

This clone was found many times. The rearrangement uses TRBV7-2 and TRBJ1-5; D is ambiguous. The germline V and J ends were trimmed by 1 base and 3 bases, with 7 bases remaining between them. Germline V gives CDR1 SGHTA, CDR2 FQGNSA. This CDR3 is 14 amino acids long. DNA for the CDR3: TGTGCCAGCAGCTTAGAAGGGCTCAATCAGCCCCAGCATTTT. It specifies CASSLEGLNQPQHF.

The chain recombines TRBV28 with TRBJ2-2; D might be TRBD1 or TRBD2, each matching 5 bases. V was shortened by 6 bases and J by 4 bases, with 18 bases between the two germline ends. This CDR3 comprises 16 residues. Germline loops: CDR1 MDHEN, CDR2 SYDVKM. CDR3 nucleotides: TGTGCCAGCAGCTTGACAGAGGGGCTAGTCACCGGGGAGCTGTTTTTT. Translating gives CASSLTEGLVTGELFF.

The gene calls are TRBV28 and TRBJ1-5; D not certain. CDR1 and CDR2 from the germline V gene are MDHEN and SYDVKM. The CDR3 is 12 residues long. V gave up 4 bases and J gave up 7 bases, with 8 bases separating them. CDR3 protein: CASSSEGQPQHF. The CDR3 DNA reads as TGTGCCAGCAGTTCAGAGGGACAGCCCCAGCATTTT.

The chain joins TRBV5-1 to TRBJ2-2; 7 bases line up with TRBD2. V shed 0 bases and J 4 bases; nucleotides not matched to a gene: 0. The germline V gene encodes CDR1 SGHRS and CDR2 YFSETQ. The CDR3 extends over 14 amino acids. The CDR3 bases are TGCGCCAGCAGCTTGGGGACTAGCACCGGGGAGCTGTTTTTT. It is translated as CASSLGTSTGELFF.

The chain combines TRBV7-9 with TRBJ1-1; D is possibly TRBD1 (5 bases). CDR3 length: 14 residues. CDR1 is SEHNR, CDR2 FQNEAQ, per germline (reference sequence). Trimming left V 5 bases short and J 5 bases short, with 15 bases between. CDR3 region: CASSLGGGVTEAFF. In nucleotides, the CDR3 is TGTGCCAGCAGCCTAGGCGGGGGGGTAACTGAAGCTTTCTTT.

The V call is TRBV30, the J call TRBJ2-7, with 9 bases that match TRBD2. This CDR3 is 15 amino acids long. V dropped 1 base and J dropped 5; count of bases not matched to a gene: 9. CDR1 GTSNPN and CDR2 SVGIG come from the germline V gene (reference sequence). This chain's CDR3 is CAWSAHRTSENEQYF. In DNA form, the CDR3 reads TGTGCCTGGAGTGCACACAGGACTAGCGAGAACGAGCAGTACTTC. The variable domain in full, with the rest retrieved from reference TRBV30 and TRBJ2-7, is SQTIHQWPATLVQPVGSPLSLECTVEGTSNPNLYWYRQAAGRGLQLLFYSVGIGQISSEVPQNLSASRPQDRQFILSSKKLLLSDSGFYLCAWSAHRTSENEQYFGPGTRLTVT.

The chain is built from TRBV27 and TRBJ2-1; 7 bases match TRBD2. Losses at the gene ends were 3 bases for V and 5 bases for J; bases not matched to a gene: 10. CDR1 is MNHEY, CDR2 SMNVEV, per germline (reference sequence). This CDR3 comprises 16 residues. CDR3 nucleotides: TGTGCCAGCAGTTTCCGGGACTATAAGGGGCACAATGAGCAGTTCTTC. Translating it yields CASSFRDYKGHNEQFF.

V gene TRBV27 combines with J gene TRBJ2-1; TRBD2 aligns across 16 bases. CDR3 size: 18 residues. The germline CDR1 and CDR2 sequences are MNHEY and SMNVEV (reference sequence). Trimming at V came to 5 bases and at J to 4 bases, leaving 8 bases not matched to a gene. The CDR3 region is CASSTGLAGGPRYNEQFF. The CDR3, as DNA: TGTGCCAGCAGTACGGGACTAGCGGGAGGGCCTCGATACAATGAGCAGTTCTTC.

Concerning this clone: This sample includes further DNA sequences coding for the same CDR3. The CDR3 DNA reads as TGTGCCAGCAGGGTCTACAATGAGCAGTTCTTC. The encoded protein is CASRVYNEQFF. The chain carries TRBV2 and TRBJ2-1; no reliable D call. V lost 6 bases and J lost 3, with 3 bases in between. The CDR3 has 11 residues. Germline V gives CDR1 SNHLY, CDR2 FYNNEI. The full variable domain, its missing parts supplied by reference TRBV2 and TRBJ2-1, is EPEVTQTPSHQVTQMGQEVILRCVPISNHLYFYWYRQILGQKVEFLVSFYNNEISEKSEIFDDQFSVERPDGSNFTLKIRSTKLEDSAMYFCASRVYNEQFFGPGTRLTVL.

The gene calls are TRBV14 and TRBJ1-2, with TRBD1 as a possible D gene (5 bases). The CDR3 extends over 15 amino acids. Per germline, CDR1 SGHDN and CDR2 FVKESK. The V end lost 2 bases, the J end lost 2 bases, and 12 bases lay between the germline ends. The CDR3 here is CASSQLGRGNYGYTF. The CDR3 coding sequence is TGTGCCAGCAGCCAACTGGGGCGAGGGAACTATGGCTACACCTTC. Supplemented by reference TRBV14 and TRBJ1-2, the full variable domain reads EAGVTQFPSHSVIEKGQTVTLRCDPISGHDNLYWYRRVMGKEIKFLLHFVKESKQDESGMPNNRFLAERTGGTYSTLKVQPAELEDSGVYFCASSQLGRGNYGYTFGSGTRLTVV.

V and J are TRBV7-2 and TRBJ2-1, with 10 bases lining up with TRBD2. The CDR3 sequence is 16 residues long. Trimming cost V 3 bases and J 8 bases; bases outside gene matches: 10. Germline V gene data show CDR1 as SGHTA and CDR2 as FQGNSA. CDR3 sequence: CASSLRAGGPLDEQFF. Here the CDR3 DNA reads TGTGCCAGCAGCTTGAGAGCGGGAGGGCCCCTGGATGAGCAGTTCTTC.

The chain recombines TRBV25-1 with TRBJ1-1, with D possibly being TRBD1 (5 bases). The CDR3 has 16 residues. Germline loops: CDR1 MGHDK, CDR2 SYGVNS. V dropped 3 bases and J dropped 3 bases, with 17 bases sitting between them. The CDR3 coding sequence is TGTGCCAGCAGTGATCTCTGGGTGAAGGGGTACACTGAAGCTTTCTTT. Translated, it gives CASSDLWVKGYTEAFF.

This clone was picked up a small number of times. The rearrangement links TRBV7-2 to TRBJ2-7, with 8 bases aligning to TRBD1. The germline gives CDR1 SGHTA, CDR2 FQGNSA. Unmatched junction bases numbered 9, after V lost 5 bases and J lost 0 bases. This CDR3 has 16 amino acids. The CDR3 DNA reads as TGTGCCAGCAGCCCTCGGACAGGGAGGAGCTCCTACGAGCAGTACTTC. The encoded protein is CASSPRTGRSSYEQYF.

The genes are TRBV6-5 and TRBJ1-2; possible D gene TRBD1, 5 bases. Germline V gene sequence: CDR1 MNHEY, CDR2 SVGAGI. The CDR3 covers 13 residues. Trimming stripped 5 bases from V and 11 bases from J, with 18 bases between. This CDR3 reads CASSRGGEYSYTF. In nucleotides, the CDR3 is TGTGCCAGCAGTCGGGGAGGGGAGTATAGTTACACCTTC.